The T cell receptor beta chain under discussion was sequenced for a study of metastatic and nonmetastatic thyroid tumors (TCRdb year 2020). Study-wide context: Repertoires from peripheral blood and from tumor or nodule tissue samples of malignant and benign thyroid patients were compared. The research as a whole found: In both blood and tumor samples, malignant tumors were reported to have significantly higher TCR beta diversity than benign nodules.

The trim is 5 bases for V and 0 bases for J, with a gap of 11 bases between the germline ends. The germline V gene supplies CDR1 ENHRY and CDR2 SYGVKD. The CDR3 starts with the cysteine, ends with the phenylalanine, and has 15 residues. Here the CDR3 DNA is all that survives: 45 bases in frame from base 1. Libraries were prepared through PCR. The sequencing machine was an Illumina HiSeq 4000. High-throughput sequencing was used to profile the TCR beta-chain CDR3 region of every patient. The original pipeline was this. A classifier to discriminate distant-metastatic papillary thyroid cancer patients was built from CDR3 differences across clinicopathological groups. To measure repertoire diversity the researchers used the Shannon index, while the Morisita-Horn index served to gauge how similar the tumor and blood repertoires were. TCRdb reran the public reads through fastp at Q25 and MiXCR, keeping productive beta chains. The V and J calls and clone size are TCRdb's, not the authors'. A total of around 15,000 clones appear in this sample, approximately 15% of them only once. The top ten clones comprise about 18% of the sample.

No treatment had been received by any patient before thyroid surgery. Using T-cell receptor beta sequencing, the researchers looked back retrospectively at clinical samples from patients, gathered between about 2011 and 2018. This clone was observed many times. Its antigen is not yet known. The record has no base qualities; no much larger clone is one base away. The receptor was isolated from a female donor with papillary thyroid cancer or a benign thyroid nodule (not recorded which). Some clones in this sample may be carry-over from other donors' samples. The chain links TRBV10-3 with TRBJ2-4; the D call is possibly TRBD1 or TRBD2, each sharing 5 bases. The source material was blood. The nucleotide sequence is TGTGCCATCAGTACCCGGGACGGAGCCAAAAACATTCAGTACTTC. It codes for CAISTRDGAKNIQYF.